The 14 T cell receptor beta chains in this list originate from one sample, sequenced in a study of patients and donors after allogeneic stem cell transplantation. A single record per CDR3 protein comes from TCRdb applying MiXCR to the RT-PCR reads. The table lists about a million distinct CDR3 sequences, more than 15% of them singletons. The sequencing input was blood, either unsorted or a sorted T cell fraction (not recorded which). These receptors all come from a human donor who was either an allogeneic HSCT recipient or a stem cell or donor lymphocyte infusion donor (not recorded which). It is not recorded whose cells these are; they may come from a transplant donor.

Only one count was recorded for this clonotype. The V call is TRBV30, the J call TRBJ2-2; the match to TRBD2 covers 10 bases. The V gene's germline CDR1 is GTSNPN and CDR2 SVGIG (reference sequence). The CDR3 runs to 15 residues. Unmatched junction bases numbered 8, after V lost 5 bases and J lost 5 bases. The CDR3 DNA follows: TGTGCCTGGGGTAGACTAGCGGGTCTAACCGGGGAGCTGTTTTTT. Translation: CAWGRLAGLTGELFF.

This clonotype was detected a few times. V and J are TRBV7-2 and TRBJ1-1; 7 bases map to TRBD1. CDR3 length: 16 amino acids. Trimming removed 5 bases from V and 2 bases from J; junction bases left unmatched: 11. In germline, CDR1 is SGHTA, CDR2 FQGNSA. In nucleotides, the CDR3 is TGTGCCAGCAGCCCTTCACCCCGGGACAGCAACACTGAAGCTTTCTTT. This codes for CASSPSPRDSNTEAFF.

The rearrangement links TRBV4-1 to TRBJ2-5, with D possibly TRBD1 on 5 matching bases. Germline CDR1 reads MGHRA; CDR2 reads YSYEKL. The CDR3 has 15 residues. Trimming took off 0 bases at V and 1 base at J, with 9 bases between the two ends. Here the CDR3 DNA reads TGCGCCAGCAGCCAAGACAGGGTAGCCCAAGAGACCCAGTACTTC. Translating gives CASSQDRVAQETQYF.

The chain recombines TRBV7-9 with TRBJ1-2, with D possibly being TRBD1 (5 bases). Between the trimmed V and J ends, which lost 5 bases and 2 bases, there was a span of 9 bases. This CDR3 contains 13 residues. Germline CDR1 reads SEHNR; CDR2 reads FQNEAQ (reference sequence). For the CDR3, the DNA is TGTGCCAGCAGCGACGACAGAAACTATGGCTACACCTTC. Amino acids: CASSDDRNYGYTF.

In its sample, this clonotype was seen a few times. The CDR3, as DNA: TGTGCCAGCAGTTTCGGACTAGCGGAGGGGGGGAGTGAGCAGTTCTTC. This codes for CASSFGLAEGGSEQFF. The V call is TRBV2, the J call TRBJ2-1; 10 bases map to TRBD2. The CDR3 loop spans 16 amino acids. The V gene's germline CDR1 is SNHLY and CDR2 FYNNEI. The V gene end was trimmed by 5 bases and the J gene end by 9 bases; junction bases not matched to a gene: 13.

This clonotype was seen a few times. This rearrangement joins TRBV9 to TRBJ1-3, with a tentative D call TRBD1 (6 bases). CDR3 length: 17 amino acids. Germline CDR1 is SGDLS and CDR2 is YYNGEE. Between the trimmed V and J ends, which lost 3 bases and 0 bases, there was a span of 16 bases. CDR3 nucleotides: TGTGCCAGCAGCGCCGCGGCGGGACACGTCTCTGGAAACACCATATATTTT. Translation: CASSAAAGHVSGNTIYF.

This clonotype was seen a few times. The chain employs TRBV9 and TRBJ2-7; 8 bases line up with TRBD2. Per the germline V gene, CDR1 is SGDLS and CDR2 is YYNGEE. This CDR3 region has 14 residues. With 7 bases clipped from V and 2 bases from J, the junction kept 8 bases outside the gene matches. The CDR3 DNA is TGTGCCAGCGGGTCGGGGGGGCCTCCCTACGAGCAGTACTTC. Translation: CASGSGGPPYEQYF.

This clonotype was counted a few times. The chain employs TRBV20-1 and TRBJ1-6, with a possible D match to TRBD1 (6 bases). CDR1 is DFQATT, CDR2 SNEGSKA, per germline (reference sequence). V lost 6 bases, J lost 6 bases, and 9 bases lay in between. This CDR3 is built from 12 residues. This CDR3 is CSAGQSNSPLHF. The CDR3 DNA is TGCAGTGCCGGACAGAGTAATTCACCCCTCCACTTT.

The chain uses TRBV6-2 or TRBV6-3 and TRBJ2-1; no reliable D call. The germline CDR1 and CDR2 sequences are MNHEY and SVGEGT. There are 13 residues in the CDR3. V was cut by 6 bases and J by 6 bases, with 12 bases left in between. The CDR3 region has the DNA TGTGCCAGCAGCCAAAGCTATACCAATGAGCAGTTCTTC. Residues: CASSQSYTNEQFF.

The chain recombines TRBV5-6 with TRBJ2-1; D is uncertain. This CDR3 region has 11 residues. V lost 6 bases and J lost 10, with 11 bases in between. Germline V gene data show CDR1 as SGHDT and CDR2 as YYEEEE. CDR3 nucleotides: TGTGCCAGCACGTTCGATCGGGAGCAGTTCTTC. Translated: CASTFDREQFF.

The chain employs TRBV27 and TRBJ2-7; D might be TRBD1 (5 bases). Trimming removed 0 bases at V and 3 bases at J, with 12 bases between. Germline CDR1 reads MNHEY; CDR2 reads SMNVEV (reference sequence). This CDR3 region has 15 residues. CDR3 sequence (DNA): TGTGCCAGCAGTTTATCAGGACACTTATTCTACGAGCAGTACTTC. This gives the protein CASSLSGHLFYEQYF.

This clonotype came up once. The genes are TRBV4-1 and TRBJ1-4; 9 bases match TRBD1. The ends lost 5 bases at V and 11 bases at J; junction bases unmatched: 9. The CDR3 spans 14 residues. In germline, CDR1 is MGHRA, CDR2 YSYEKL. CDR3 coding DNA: TGCGCCAGCAGCTTTAGGGGACAGGGTGATAAACTGTTTTTT. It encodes CASSFRGQGDKLFF.

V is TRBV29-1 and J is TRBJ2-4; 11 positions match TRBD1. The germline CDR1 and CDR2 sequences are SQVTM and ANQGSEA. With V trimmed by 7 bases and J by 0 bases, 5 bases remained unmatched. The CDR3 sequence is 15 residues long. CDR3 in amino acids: CSAEDRGRAKNIQYF. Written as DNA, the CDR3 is TGCAGCGCGGAGGACAGGGGGCGAGCCAAAAACATTCAGTACTTC.

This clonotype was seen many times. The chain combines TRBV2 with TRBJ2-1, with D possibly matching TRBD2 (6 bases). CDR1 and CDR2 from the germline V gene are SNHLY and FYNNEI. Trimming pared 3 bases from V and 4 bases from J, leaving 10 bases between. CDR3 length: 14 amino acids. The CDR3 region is CASSDGGTYNEQFF. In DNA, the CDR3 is TGTGCCAGCAGTGACGGCGGGACGTACAATGAGCAGTTCTTC.